This T cell receptor beta chain came from a study of T cells in Graves' hyperthyroidism and ophthalmopathy. Study-level information: Peripheral blood was collected at initial diagnosis, before any treatment. Broader study findings: Ophthalmopathy was model-predicted a median about 6.9 months pre-onset.

This clonotype was seen once. Antigen specificity is unknown. Germline V gene lookup returns CDR1 DFQATT and CDR2 SNEGSKA (reference sequence). The CDR3 runs to 12 residues. Unmatched junction bases numbered 3, after V lost 5 bases and J lost 3 bases. Thyroid ultrasound and orbital computed tomography, with clinical symptoms and serum thyroxine and TRAb, informed diagnoses. Out of less than 12 ml of fresh peripheral blood came the PBMCs. RNA transcripts provided the source from which TCR beta CDR3 regions were amplified. Initially, a first-round RT-PCR of the TCR CDR3 employed the HTBI primer set. TCRdb re-called the multiplex PCR reads through MiXCR, storing one row per CDR3 protein. The profile covers more than 150,000 distinct CDR3 sequences, with about 15% appearing a single time and under 35% taken by the ten largest.

Material: blood. The V call is TRBV20-1, the J call TRBJ2-7; TRBD2 matches at 8 bases. The TCR sequence derives from a woman aged 50 to 60 with Graves' hyperthyroidism. DNA of the CDR3: TGCAGTGCTCCCAGCGGGGGCTACGAGCAGTACTTC. Translating gives CSAPSGGYEQYF.